The 12 T cell receptor beta chains below all came from one sample that was sequenced in a study of blood T cell repertoires in COVID-19. Libraries were prepared by immunoSEQ multiplex PCR; TCRdb keeps only in-frame clonotypes and omits some of them. This sample has 350,000 to 450,000 clones, with 80% to 90% found just once. The sample was PBMCs or T cells enriched from blood (not recorded which). These receptors came from a man aged 25-40 years who had recovered from COVID-19.

V gene TRBV3-1 (or the pseudogene TRBV3-2) combines with J gene TRBJ1-4, with 8 nucleotides matching TRBD1. The germline V gene encodes CDR1 LGHDT and CDR2 YNNKEL (reference sequence). The trim removed 4 bases at V and 7 bases at J, leaving 11 bases unmatched. The CDR3 totals 16 residues. The CDR3 loop is CASSPLPGTGGEKLFF. In DNA form, the CDR3 reads TGTGCCAGCAGCCCCCTCCCCGGGACAGGCGGTGAAAAACTGTTTTTT.

The genes are TRBV6-5 and TRBJ1-5, with D possibly matching TRBD1 (6 bases). V was pared by 7 bases and J by 2 bases, with 9 bases between. The length of the CDR3 is 13 residues. Per germline, CDR1 MNHEY and CDR2 SVGAGI. CDR3 DNA: TGTGCCAGCACACACAGGGGCAATCAGCCCCAGCATTTT. It specifies CASTHRGNQPQHF.

The V call is TRBV7-9, the J call TRBJ1-2, with TRBD1 matching 8 bases. The V and J ends lost 5 bases and 5 bases, in that order; junction bases with no gene match: 10. The CDR3 extends over 15 amino acids. Germline V gene data show CDR1 as SEHNR and CDR2 as FQNEAQ (reference sequence). The CDR3 sequence: CASSPRGQGRYGYTF. The CDR3 nucleotides read TGTGCCAGCAGCCCCCGCGGACAGGGTCGTTATGGCTACACCTTC.

The chain combines TRBV28 with TRBJ2-5, with 12 positions matching TRBD2. The V segment lost 10 bases and the J segment 5 bases; nucleotides outside the gene matches: 5. CDR3 length equals 13 residues. Germline V lookup: CDR1 MDHEN, CDR2 SYDVKM. DNA for the CDR3: TGTGCCACAGGACTAGCGGGATTTGAGACCCAGTACTTC. It codes for CATGLAGFETQYF. The entire variable domain, with the rest obtained from reference TRBV28 and TRBJ2-5, is as follows: DVKVTQSSRYLVKRTGEKVFLECVQDMDHENMFWYRQDPGLGLRLIYFSYDVKMKEKGDIPEGYSVSREKKERFSLILESASTNQTSMYLCATGLAGFETQYFGPGTRLLVL.

This chain links TRBV11-2 with TRBJ1-1; 7 bases fit TRBD1. This CDR3 is 14 amino acids long. Germline V CDR1 and CDR2: SGHAT, FQNNGV. The V segment lost 4 bases and the J segment 1 base; nucleotides outside the gene matches: 3. CDR3 nucleotides: TGTGCCAGCAGCTCGACAGGGTCGAACACTGAAGCTTTCTTT. Its translation: CASSSTGSNTEAFF.

V usage is TRBV7-2 and J usage is TRBJ2-7; TRBD1 matches at 8 bases. Trimming cost V 4 bases and J 5 bases; bases outside gene matches: 10. The germline CDR1 and CDR2 sequences are SGHTA and FQGNSA. The CDR3 consists of 15 residues. The CDR3 DNA sequence: TGTGCCAGCAGCTCGCCTGGGACAGGCGTGGACGAGCAGTACTTC. This gives the protein CASSSPGTGVDEQYF.

The chain combines TRBV5-1 with TRBJ1-3; the match to TRBD1 covers 11 bases. CDR1 and CDR2 from the germline V gene are SGHRS and YFSETQ. Unmatched junction bases numbered 3, after V lost 0 bases and J lost 1 base. The CDR3 length is 17 residues. CDR3 coding DNA: TGCGCCAGCAGCTTGGCCGGGACAGGGGGATCTGGAAACACCATATATTTT. This codes for CASSLAGTGGSGNTIYF.

This CDR3 is CASSQQISYEQYF. CDR3 in DNA: TGTGCCAGCAGCCAACAGATATCCTACGAGCAGTACTTC. The rearrangement links TRBV14 to TRBJ2-7; no firm D call. This CDR3 is 13 amino acids long. The V gene's germline CDR1 is SGHDN and CDR2 FVKESK. With 2 bases removed from V and 1 base from J, the gap between germline ends came to 6 bases.

V usage is TRBV7-8 and J usage is TRBJ1-1; 9 bases line up with TRBD1. The CDR3 is 15 residues long. CDR1 and CDR2 from the germline V gene are SGHVS and FQNEAQ. V shed 5 bases, J shed 4 bases, and the junction held 8 bases outside the gene matches. The CDR3 region has the DNA TGTGCCAGCAGCCTAACCGGGACAGGGTTCACTGAAGCTTTCTTT. Translating gives CASSLTGTGFTEAFF.

The chain combines TRBV28 with TRBJ2-1; tentative D call: TRBD1 (5 bases). Per the germline V gene, CDR1 is MDHEN and CDR2 is SYDVKM. The CDR3 loop spans 12 amino acids. Deletions cut 2 bases from V and 6 bases from J, with 5 bases between. For the CDR3, the DNA is TGTGCCAGCAGTTTACAGGGCAATGAGCAGTTCTTC. Translated: CASSLQGNEQFF.

The chain employs TRBV12-3 or TRBV12-4 and TRBJ1-6; D unresolved. The length of the CDR3 is 13 residues. Trimming left V 6 bases short and J 7 bases short, with 10 bases between. CDR3 coding DNA: TGTGCCAGCAGACCCACAGCAAATTCACCCCTCCACTTT. This codes for CASRPTANSPLHF.

The chain joins TRBV9 to TRBJ2-3; TRBD2 is a possible D gene (5 bases). V was clipped by 0 bases and J by 4 bases, with 9 bases between them. The CDR3 sequence is 14 residues long. CDR1 is SGDLS and CDR2 is YYNGEE in the germline V gene. The CDR3 protein is CASSVALAPDTQYF. In nucleotides, the CDR3 is TGTGCCAGCAGCGTAGCGCTAGCCCCAGATACGCAGTATTTT.